Below, 16 T cell receptor beta chains from the same sample are listed, as sequenced in a study of blood T cells in healthy people across ages. A sample-barcoded 5' primer and a J-beta primer mix were used in a second PCR of roughly 7 to 11 cycles. TCRdb re-called the 5' RACE reads with MiXCR, one entry per CDR3 protein. The sample holds about 1.6 million distinct CDR3 sequences, roughly 32% seen once. The sample comprised blood. The receptors come from a woman in her twenties or thirties in good health.

The gene calls are TRBV28 and TRBJ2-7; D is uncertain. Germline V lookup: CDR1 MDHEN, CDR2 SYDVKM. The CDR3 sequence is 15 residues long. The ends were cut back, 5 bases at V and 4 bases at J, with 18 bases in the middle. The CDR3 reads CASSPPNPSLYEQYF. As DNA, the CDR3 is TGTGCCAGCAGTCCCCCGAATCCATCGCTTTACGAGCAGTACTTC.

This clonotype was detected a few times. V is TRBV15 and J is TRBJ1-2; 8 bases agree with TRBD1. Unmatched junction bases numbered 4, after V lost 2 bases and J lost 8 bases. CDR3 length: 13 residues. Germline CDR1 reads LNHNV; CDR2 reads YYDKDF (reference sequence). CDR3 residues: CATSRQGAGGYTF. The DNA of the CDR3 is TGTGCCACCAGCAGACAGGGGGCGGGGGGCTACACCTTC. The full variable domain, completed using reference TRBV15 and TRBJ1-2, is DAMVIQNPRYQVTQFGKPVTLSCSQTLNHNVMYWYQQKSSQAPKLLFHYYDKDFNNEADTPDNFQSRRPNTSFCFLDIRSPGLGDTAMYLCATSRQGAGGYTFGSGTRLTVV.

The rearrangement joins TRBV10-3 to TRBJ2-7; TRBD2 might be the D (6 bases). This CDR3 comprises 15 residues. Trimming stripped 5 bases from V and 3 bases from J, with 17 bases between. Looked up from germline, CDR1 is ENHRY and CDR2 is SYGVKD. The CDR3 DNA follows: TGTGCCATCAGTCCCCGACAGACGGGAGACTACGAGCAGTACTTC. Its translation is CAISPRQTGDYEQYF.

This sequence joins TRBV5-4 and TRBJ1-2, with D possibly matching TRBD1 (6 bases). V lost 3 bases to trimming and J lost 6 bases, with 18 bases between them. The CDR3 sequence is 15 residues long. Germline CDR1 reads SGHNT; CDR2 reads YYREEE (reference sequence). CDR3: CASSSATRGGDGYTF. CDR3 sequence (DNA): TGTGCCAGCAGCTCCGCCACGAGAGGGGGGGATGGCTACACCTTC.

This clonotype was found once. CDR3 protein: CASSISVWDRVQPQHF. The DNA for the CDR3 is TGTGCCAGTAGTATAAGCGTCTGGGACAGGGTCCAGCCCCAGCATTTT. The chain carries TRBV19 and TRBJ1-5; 9 nucleotides agree with TRBD1. Germline CDR1 reads LNHDA; CDR2 reads SQIVND (reference sequence). V shed 2 bases, J shed 7 bases, and the junction held 9 bases outside the gene matches. The CDR3 has 16 amino acids. The full variable domain, rest sourced from reference TRBV19 and TRBJ1-5, is DGGITQSPKYLFRKEGQNVTLSCEQNLNHDAMYWYRQDPGQGLRLIYYSQIVNDFQKGDIAEGYSVSREKKESFPLTVTSAQKNPTAFYLCASSISVWDRVQPQHFGDGTRLSIL.

This clonotype was seen a handful of times. The V and J genes are TRBV20-1 and TRBJ2-5, with TRBD1 matching over 8 bases. CDR1 is DFQATT and CDR2 is SNEGSKA in the germline V gene (reference sequence). V shed 2 bases, J shed 5 bases, and the junction held 4 bases outside the gene matches. The CDR3 consists of 13 residues. CDR3 sequence (DNA): TGCAGTGCTAGAAGGACAGGGATGGAGACCCAGTACTTC. It yields the protein CSARRTGMETQYF.

The V call is TRBV20-1, the J call TRBJ2-2; D is uncertain. The V gene's germline CDR1 is DFQATT and CDR2 SNEGSKA (reference sequence). The CDR3 consists of 14 residues. The V and J ends lost 6 bases and 1 base respectively, with 12 bases between them. The CDR3 region is CSAKRHMNTGELFF. CDR3 DNA: TGCAGTGCCAAACGCCATATGAACACCGGGGAGCTGTTTTTT.

This clonotype came up a few times. This chain joins TRBV20-1 and TRBJ2-5; 8 nucleotides match TRBD2. The CDR3 is 11 residues long. With V trimmed by 7 bases and J by 2 bases, 0 bases remained unmatched. Per germline, CDR1 DFQATT and CDR2 SNEGSKA (reference sequence). This CDR3 is CSVAGQETQYF. The CDR3 DNA reads TGCAGTGTAGCGGGGCAAGAGACCCAGTACTTC.

The chain recombines TRBV7-3 with TRBJ2-1; TRBD2 is a possible D gene (6 bases). Germline CDR1 reads SGHTA; CDR2 reads FQGTGA. CDR3 length: 13 residues. The V gene lost 5 bases and the J gene lost 9 bases, with 14 bases spanning the gap. The CDR3, as DNA: TGTGCCAGCAGCCCGGGACTTGTGATTGAGCAGTTCTTC. It specifies CASSPGLVIEQFF.

V gene TRBV10-3 combines with J gene TRBJ1-5, with D possibly being TRBD1 (5 bases). Germline-derived CDR1 and CDR2 are ENHRY and SYGVKD. V lost 0 bases, J lost 9 bases, and 12 bases lay in between. This CDR3 is built from 14 residues. CDR3 bases: TGTGCCATCAGTGAGTCCGGGTCAGGGCGGCCCCAGCATTTT. Protein sequence: CAISESGSGRPQHF.

This clonotype was seen only a few times. The chain combines TRBV29-1 with TRBJ2-1; D remains unclear. V dropped 4 bases and J dropped 7 bases, with 11 bases sitting between them. Germline V CDR1 and CDR2: SQVTM, ANQGSEA. The CDR3 sequence is 12 residues long. DNA of the CDR3: TGCAGCGTTGTTTTCCTGTCAAATGAGCAGTTCTTC. Its protein product is CSVVFLSNEQFF.

The chain couples TRBV4-1 to TRBJ2-1; 7 positions match TRBD2. Trimming cost V 0 bases and J 0 bases; bases outside gene matches: 5. CDR3 size: 17 residues. Germline V gives CDR1 MGHRA, CDR2 YSYEKL. The DNA for the CDR3 is TGCGCCAGCAGCCAAGAGAAGCGGGGCCGCTCCTACAATGAGCAGTTCTTC. Its translation: CASSQEKRGRSYNEQFF.

V usage is TRBV6-6 and J usage is TRBJ1-2; the D is unclear. The V and J ends lost 7 bases and 3 bases respectively, with 12 bases between them. The V gene's germline CDR1 is MNHNY and CDR2 SVGAGI (reference sequence). The CDR3 contains 13 residues. CDR3 nucleotides: TGTGCCAGCATTGGGGAGGCGGACTATGGCTACACCTTC. Amino acid sequence: CASIGEADYGYTF.

The CDR3 DNA is TGCAGTGCCACGACCGGACAGGGAGGATCCTACAATGAGCAGTTCTTC. Translating it yields CSATTGQGGSYNEQFF. This chain connects TRBV20-1 to TRBJ2-1; TRBD1 aligns across 8 bases. Trimming took 6 bases from V and 1 from J; bases not matched to a gene: 11. From germline, CDR1 is DFQATT and CDR2 SNEGSKA (reference sequence). This CDR3 spans 16 amino acids.

The gene calls are TRBV7-2 and TRBJ2-2, with 10 bases matching TRBD2. The ends lost 5 bases at V and 1 base at J; junction bases unmatched: 4. Germline V gene sequence: CDR1 SGHTA, CDR2 FQGNSA. The CDR3 runs 16 residues. CDR3 nucleotides: TGTGCCAGCAGCCGTAGCGGGGGGCAGAACACCGGGGAGCTGTTTTTT. It is translated as CASSRSGGQNTGELFF.

This clonotype was seen ten or more times. The gene calls are TRBV27 and TRBJ2-7; possible D gene TRBD1, 5 bases. From germline, CDR1 is MNHEY and CDR2 SMNVEV (reference sequence). With 2 bases removed from V and 4 bases from J, the gap between germline ends came to 9 bases. The CDR3 contains 13 residues. CDR3 in amino acids: CASSLTGQYEQYF. CDR3 sequence (DNA): TGTGCCAGCAGTTTAACAGGCCAATACGAGCAGTACTTC.